These T cell receptor beta chains were read from a single sample in a study of T cell responses to AZD1222 COVID-19 vaccine. Sequenced by immunoSEQ multiplex PCR; TCRdb stores in-frame clones only, minus some. The sample has over 100,000 clones; approximately 86% are singletons. This material consisted of peripheral blood, taken 28 days after the second dose of the MenACWY control vaccine. All receptors come from an adult who received the MenACWY meningococcal vaccine as a control. CDR3s include the opening cysteine and the closing phenylalanine or tryptophan. A D gene is named only where the DNA matches it firmly. Expanded clones get a size class; other rows say once, few or many, or leave the size out.

TRBJ1-1	TRBV6-2/TRBV6-3	.	.	CASSYVGPGDMNTEAFF	TGTGCCAGCAGTTACGTCGGTCCGGGGGACATGAACACTGAAGCTTTCTTT
TRBJ2-2	TRBV5-6	.	once	CASSLLGETGELFF	TGTGCCAGCAGCTTGTTAGGGGAGACCGGGGAGCTGTTTTTT
TRBJ1-4	TRBV5-1	TRBD1	.	CASSNPSTGEVEKLFF	TGCGCCAGCAGCAACCCATCGACAGGGGAGGTTGAAAAACTGTTTTTT
TRBJ2-4	TRBV28	.	.	CASSSPRRALAKNIQYF	TGTGCCAGCAGTTCCCCCCGCAGGGCCCTAGCCAAAAACATTCAGTACTTC
TRBJ1-6	TRBV19	.	.	CASSIGGRTAVSPLHF	TGTGCCAGTAGTATAGGGGGGCGGACAGCCGTATCACCCCTCCACTTT
TRBJ1-2	TRBV6-2/TRBV6-3	.	.	CASSSTGNYGYTF	TGTGCCAGCAGTTCTACAGGGAACTATGGCTACACCTTC
TRBJ2-3	TRBV7-2	TRBD2	.	CASSHRSGAGTDTQYF	TGTGCCAGCAGCCATCGTAGCGGGGCGGGCACAGATACGCAGTATTTT
TRBJ1-3	TRBV18	.	.	CASSSTVSNRPSSGNTIYF	TGTGCCAGCTCCTCGACAGTTTCAAATCGACCGAGCTCTGGAAACACCATATATTTT
TRBJ1-2	TRBV28	.	once	CASSPGLNYGYTF	TGTGCCAGCAGTCCAGGGTTAAACTATGGCTACACCTTC
TRBJ1-4	TRBV2	.	once	CASSQAKKLFF	TGTGCCAGCAGCCAAGCAAAAAAACTGTTTTTT
TRBJ2-7	TRBV20-1	.	.	CSASPGGGSYEQYF	TGCAGTGCTAGTCCAGGAGGGGGCTCCTACGAGCAGTACTTC
TRBJ1-1	TRBV6-5	.	once	CASSYRSSLGTEAFF	TGTGCCAGCAGTTACCGGTCATCTTTGGGCACTGAAGCTTTCTTT
TRBJ2-5	TRBV6-1	.	.	CASSEPRLTQYF	TGTGCCAGCAGTGAACCGAGACTGACCCAGTACTTC
TRBJ2-3	TRBV10-3	.	.	CAISDGDTDTQYF	TGTGCCATCAGTGATGGAGACACAGATACGCAGTATTTT
TRBJ1-3	TRBV6-2/TRBV6-3	TRBD1	few	CASSYFSTGGSGNTIYF	TGTGCCAGCAGTTACTTTTCCACAGGGGGCTCTGGAAACACCATATATTTT
TRBJ1-3	TRBV3-1/TRBV3-2	.	.	CASSQDSGFSSYSGNTIYF	TGTGCCAGCAGCCAAGATTCAGGTTTTTCCTCCTACTCTGGAAACACCATATATTTT
TRBJ1-2	TRBV19	.	.	CASSFTGGYGYTF	TGTGCCAGTAGTTTCACCGGGGGCTATGGCTACACCTTC
TRBJ2-1	TRBV19	TRBD1	.	CASTPAGTGLDNEQFF	TGTGCCAGTACCCCTGCCGGGACAGGCCTGGACAATGAGCAGTTCTTC
TRBJ1-2	TRBV3-1/TRBV3-2	.	.	CASSRGPEAGSFYGYTF	TGTGCCAGCAGCCGGGGGCCAGAGGCAGGGTCCTTCTATGGCTACACCTTC
TRBJ2-7	TRBV7-2	TRBD1	.	CASSPQGQLGEQYF	TGTGCCAGCAGCCCCCAGGGACAGCTTGGCGAGCAGTACTTC
TRBJ1-5	TRBV7-8	.	.	CASSPITTALNQPQHF	TGTGCCAGCAGCCCCATTACGACAGCCCTAAATCAGCCCCAGCATTTT
TRBJ2-2	TRBV5-5	TRBD1	.	CASSLSGTANTGELFF	TGTGCCAGCAGCTTGTCGGGGACAGCGAACACCGGGGAGCTGTTTTTT
TRBJ2-3	TRBV6-5	TRBD2	.	CASSYSTSGSTDTQYF	TGTGCCAGCAGTTACTCGACTAGCGGAAGCACAGATACGCAGTATTTT
TRBJ2-4	TRBV4-3	TRBD1	.	CASSHRTSTGGGAKNIQYF	TGCGCCAGCAGCCACCGAACCTCGACAGGGGGTGGGGCCAAAAACATTCAGTACTTC
TRBJ1-2	TRBV6-1	TRBD1	.	CASSETDRDDGYTF	TGTGCCAGCAGTGAGACCGACAGGGATGATGGCTACACCTTC
TRBJ1-2	TRBV5-1	.	.	CASSLQALYGYTF	TGCGCCAGCAGCTTGCAGGCTCTCTATGGCTACACCTTC
TRBJ2-7	TRBV2	TRBD1	.	CASSATWTGYEQYF	TGTGCCAGCAGTGCTACTTGGACAGGGTACGAGCAGTACTTC
TRBJ2-7	TRBV9	.	.	CASSVSPKNEQYF	TGTGCCAGCAGCGTAAGCCCCAAGAACGAGCAGTACTTC
TRBJ1-1	TRBV19	.	.	CASSAYMNTEAFF	TGTGCCAGTAGTGCCTACATGAACACTGAAGCTTTCTTT
TRBJ1-6	TRBV2	TRBD1	few	CASGRGSSYNSPLHF	TGTGCCAGCGGCAGGGGGAGCTCCTATAATTCACCCCTCCACTTT
TRBJ1-1	TRBV19	.	.	CASSIMGKNTEAFF	TGTGCCAGTAGTATAATGGGGAAGAACACTGAAGCTTTCTTT
TRBJ1-5	TRBV5-4	.	.	CASSLSQNSNQPQHF	TGTGCCAGCAGCTTGTCCCAGAATAGCAATCAGCCCCAGCATTTT
TRBJ2-3	TRBV4-2	.	.	CASSQGGGTDTQYF	TGTGCCAGCAGCCAAGGCGGGGGCACAGATACGCAGTATTTT
TRBJ1-2	TRBV7-6	.	.	CASSLGGVSGYTF	TGTGCCAGCAGCTTAGGGGGCGTTTCCGGCTACACCTTC
TRBJ2-1	TRBV5-1	.	.	CASSFTPPGHPKGNEQFF	TGCGCCAGCAGCTTCACTCCACCGGGACACCCAAAGGGGAATGAGCAGTTCTTC
TRBJ2-7	TRBV7-9	.	.	CASSFYGTTAGFDEQYF	TGTGCCAGCAGCTTTTACGGAACGACCGCAGGGTTCGACGAGCAGTACTTC
TRBJ1-5	TRBV5-5	.	.	CASSRTVVYSNQPQHF	TGTGCCAGCAGCAGAACAGTGGTTTATAGCAATCAGCCCCAGCATTTT
TRBJ2-5	TRBV7-3	.	once	CASSPGGQETQYF	TGTGCCAGCAGCCCCGGAGGACAAGAGACCCAGTACTTC
TRBJ2-5	TRBV7-2	.	once	CASSFLPETQYF	TGTGCCAGCAGCTTTTTACCGGAGACCCAGTACTTC
TRBJ2-7	TRBV28	.	.	CASSEYRDSYEQYF	TGTGCCAGCAGTGAATACAGGGATAGCTACGAGCAGTACTTC
TRBJ1-2	TRBV7-3	.	.	CASSLSGTNYGYTF	TGTGCCAGCAGCTTAAGCGGAACTAACTATGGCTACACCTTC
TRBJ1-2	TRBV12-3/TRBV12-4	TRBD1	few	CASTRQGLYGYTF	TGTGCCAGCACTCGACAGGGGCTCTATGGCTACACCTTC
TRBJ2-3	TRBV2	TRBD2	.	CASIRTTGSGGADTQYF	TGTGCCAGCATCCGTACGACCGGGTCGGGAGGGGCAGATACGCAGTATTTT
TRBJ2-5	TRBV2	TRBD2	.	CASRVAGGQETQYF	TGTGCCAGCAGAGTAGCGGGGGGCCAAGAGACCCAGTACTTC
TRBJ2-5	TRBV5-6	.	.	CASSLMGREETQYF	TGTGCCAGCAGCTTGATGGGTAGGGAAGAGACCCAGTACTTC
TRBJ2-7	TRBV6-5	.	.	CASSYSQGYEQYF	TGTGCCAGCAGTTACTCACAGGGCTACGAGCAGTACTTC
TRBJ1-2	TRBV27	.	.	CASRPPGLNYGYTF	TGTGCCAGCAGACCTCCGGGACTTAACTATGGCTACACCTTC
TRBJ2-1	TRBV7-8	TRBD1	.	CASSLGTGLYNEQFF	TGTGCCAGCAGCTTGGGGACAGGCCTTTACAATGAGCAGTTCTTC
TRBJ2-3	TRBV6-5	TRBD2	.	CASSSRGGPDTQYF	TGTGCCAGCAGTTCCCGGGGGGGCCCAGATACGCAGTATTTT
TRBJ2-7	TRBV6-5	.	.	CASSHNSLSSYEQYF	TGTGCCAGCAGCCACAACAGCCTCAGCTCCTACGAGCAGTACTTC
TRBJ1-4	TRBV4-3	.	.	CASSQGGQNEKLFF	TGCGCCAGCAGCCAAGGGGGCCAAAATGAAAAACTGTTTTTT
TRBJ1-3	TRBV9	.	.	CASMPRAGNTIYF	TGTGCCAGCATGCCCCGGGCTGGAAACACCATATATTTT
TRBJ2-5	TRBV6-6	.	.	CASSYSEETQYF	TGTGCCAGCAGTTACTCGGAAGAGACCCAGTACTTC
TRBJ1-2	TRBV4-3	TRBD1	once	CASSQDRGQILGYTF	TGCGCCAGCAGCCAAGATCGGGGACAGATCCTAGGCTACACCTTC
TRBJ2-5	TRBV5-6	TRBD2	.	CASSHRGAGGRETQYF	TGTGCCAGCAGCCACCGAGGGGCGGGGGGCAGAGAGACCCAGTACTTC
TRBJ2-7	TRBV27	.	.	CASSAQEGYEQYF	TGTGCCAGCAGCGCCCAGGAGGGTTACGAGCAGTACTTC
TRBJ1-4	TRBV28	.	.	CASSLWDLSTNEKLFF	TGTGCCAGCAGTTTGTGGGACCTTTCAACTAATGAAAAACTGTTTTTT
TRBJ2-3	TRBV27	TRBD1	.	CASTGQGRDTQYF	TGTGCCAGCACTGGACAGGGGAGAGATACGCAGTATTTT
TRBJ1-5	TRBV5-1	TRBD1	once	CASSLEGQGYQPQHF	TGCGCCAGCAGCTTGGAGGGACAGGGCTATCAGCCCCAGCATTTT